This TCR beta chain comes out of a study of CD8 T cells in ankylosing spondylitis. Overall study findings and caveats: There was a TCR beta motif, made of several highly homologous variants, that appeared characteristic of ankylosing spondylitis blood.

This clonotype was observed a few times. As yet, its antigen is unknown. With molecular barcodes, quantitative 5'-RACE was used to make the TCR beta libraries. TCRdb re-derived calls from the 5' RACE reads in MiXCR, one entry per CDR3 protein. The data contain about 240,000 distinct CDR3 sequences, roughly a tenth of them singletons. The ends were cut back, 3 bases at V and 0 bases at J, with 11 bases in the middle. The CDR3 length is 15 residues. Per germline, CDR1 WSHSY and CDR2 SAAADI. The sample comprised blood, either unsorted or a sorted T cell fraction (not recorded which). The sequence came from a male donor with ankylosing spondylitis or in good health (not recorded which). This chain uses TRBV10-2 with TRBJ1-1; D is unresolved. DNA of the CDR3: TGCGCCAGCAGTGATTTGTGGGGATTGAACACTGAAGCTTTCTTT. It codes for CASSDLWGLNTEAFF.